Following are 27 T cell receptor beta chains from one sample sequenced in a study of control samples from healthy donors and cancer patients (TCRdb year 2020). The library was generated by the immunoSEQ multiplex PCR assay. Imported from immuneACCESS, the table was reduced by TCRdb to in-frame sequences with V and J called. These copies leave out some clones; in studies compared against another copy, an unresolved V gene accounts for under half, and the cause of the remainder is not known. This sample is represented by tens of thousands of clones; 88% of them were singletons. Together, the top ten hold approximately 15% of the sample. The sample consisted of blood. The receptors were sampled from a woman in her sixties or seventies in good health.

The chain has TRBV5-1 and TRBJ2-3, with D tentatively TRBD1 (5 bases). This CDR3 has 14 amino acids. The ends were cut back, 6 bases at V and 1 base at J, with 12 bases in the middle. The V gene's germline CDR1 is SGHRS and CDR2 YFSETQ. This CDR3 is CASTPGSGTDTQYF. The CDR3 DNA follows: TGCGCCAGCACCCCAGGGTCTGGCACAGATACGCAGTATTTT.

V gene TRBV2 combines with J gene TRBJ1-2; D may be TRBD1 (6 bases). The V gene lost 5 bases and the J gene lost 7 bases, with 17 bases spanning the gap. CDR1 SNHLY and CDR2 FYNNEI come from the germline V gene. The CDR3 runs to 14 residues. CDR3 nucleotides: TGTGCCAGCAGTACTGGCGGGGGCCCGGGTGGCTACACCTTC. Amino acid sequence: CASSTGGGPGGYTF.

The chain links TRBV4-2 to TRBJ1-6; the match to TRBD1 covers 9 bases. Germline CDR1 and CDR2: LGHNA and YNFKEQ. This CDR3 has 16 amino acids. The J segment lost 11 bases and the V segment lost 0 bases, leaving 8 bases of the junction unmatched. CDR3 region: CASSQDRDRALAPLHF. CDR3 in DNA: TGTGCCAGCAGCCAAGATAGGGACAGGGCACTAGCACCCCTCCACTTT.

CDR3 sequence: CASNQREVGYGYTF. As DNA, the CDR3 is TGTGCCAGCAACCAAAGGGAGGTGGGCTATGGCTACACCTTC. The chain couples TRBV2 to TRBJ1-2; no reliable D call. Germline V gene sequence: CDR1 SNHLY, CDR2 FYNNEI. The CDR3 length is 14 residues. V was clipped by 7 bases and J by 4 bases, with 16 bases between them.

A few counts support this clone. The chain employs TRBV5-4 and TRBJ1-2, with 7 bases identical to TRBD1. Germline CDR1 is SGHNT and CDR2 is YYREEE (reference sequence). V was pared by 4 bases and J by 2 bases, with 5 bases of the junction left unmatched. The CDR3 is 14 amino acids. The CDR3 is CASSPKGANYGYTF. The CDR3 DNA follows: TGTGCCAGCAGCCCCAAGGGGGCGAACTATGGCTACACCTTC.

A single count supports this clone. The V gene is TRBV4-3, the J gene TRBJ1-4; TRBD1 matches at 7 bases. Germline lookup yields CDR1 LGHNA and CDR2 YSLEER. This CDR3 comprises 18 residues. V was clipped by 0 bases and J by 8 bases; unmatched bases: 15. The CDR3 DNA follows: TGCGCCAGCAGCCAAGATTCCTCCTCCGGGACAGTGGTGGAAAAACTGTTTTTT. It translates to CASSQDSSSGTVVEKLFF.

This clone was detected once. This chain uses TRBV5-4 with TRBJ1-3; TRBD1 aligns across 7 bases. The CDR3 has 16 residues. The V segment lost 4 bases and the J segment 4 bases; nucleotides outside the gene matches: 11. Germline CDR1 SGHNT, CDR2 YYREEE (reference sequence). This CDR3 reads CASSEGQFTGGNTIYF. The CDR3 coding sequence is TGTGCCAGCAGCGAGGGACAGTTTACGGGGGGAAACACCATATATTTT. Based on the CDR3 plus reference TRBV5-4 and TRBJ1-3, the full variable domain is ETGVTQSPTHLIKTRGQQVTLRCSSQSGHNTVSWYQQALGQGPQFIFQYYREEENGRGNFPPRFSGLQFPNYSSELNVNALELDDSALYLCASSEGQFTGGNTIYFGEGSWLTVV.

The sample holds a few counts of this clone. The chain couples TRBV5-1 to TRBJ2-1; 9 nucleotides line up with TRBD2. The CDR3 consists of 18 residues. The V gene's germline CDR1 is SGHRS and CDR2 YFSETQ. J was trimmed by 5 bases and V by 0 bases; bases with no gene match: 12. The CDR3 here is CASSLVHSGGPANNEQFF. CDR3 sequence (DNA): TGCGCCAGCAGCTTGGTACATAGCGGGGGCCCCGCTAACAATGAGCAGTTCTTC. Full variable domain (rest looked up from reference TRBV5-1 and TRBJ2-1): KAGVTQTPRYLIKTRGQQVTLSCSPISGHRSVSWYQQTPGQGLQFLFEYFSETQRNKGNFPGRFSGRQFSNSRSEMNVSTLELGDSALYLCASSLVHSGGPANNEQFFGPGTRLTVL.

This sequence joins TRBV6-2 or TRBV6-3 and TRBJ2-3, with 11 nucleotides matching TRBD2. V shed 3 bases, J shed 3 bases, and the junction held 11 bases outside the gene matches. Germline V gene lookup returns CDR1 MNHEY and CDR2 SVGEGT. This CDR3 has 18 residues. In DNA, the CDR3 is TGTGCCAGCAGTTATGGACTACTAGCGGGAGTTGCAACAGATACGCAGTATTTT. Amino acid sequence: CASSYGLLAGVATDTQYF.

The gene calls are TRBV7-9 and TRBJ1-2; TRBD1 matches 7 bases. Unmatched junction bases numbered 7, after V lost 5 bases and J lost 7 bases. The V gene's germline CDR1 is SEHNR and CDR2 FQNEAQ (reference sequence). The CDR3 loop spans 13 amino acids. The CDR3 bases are TGTGCCAGCAGCCAAGACAGGGTGGGTGGCTACACCTTC. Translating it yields CASSQDRVGGYTF.

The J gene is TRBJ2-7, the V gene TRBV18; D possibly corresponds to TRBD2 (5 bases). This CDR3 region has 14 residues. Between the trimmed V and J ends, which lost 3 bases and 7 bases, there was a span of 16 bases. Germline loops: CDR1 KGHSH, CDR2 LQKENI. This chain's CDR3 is CASSPDPGTGEQYF. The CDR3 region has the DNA TGTGCCAGCTCACCCGACCCCGGAACGGGAGAGCAGTACTTC. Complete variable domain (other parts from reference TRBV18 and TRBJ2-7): NAGVMQNPRHLVRRRGQEARLRCSPMKGHSHVYWYRQLPEEGLKFMVYLQKENIIDESGMPKERFSAEFPKEGPSILRIQQVVRGDSAAYFCASSPDPGTGEQYFGPGTRLTVT.

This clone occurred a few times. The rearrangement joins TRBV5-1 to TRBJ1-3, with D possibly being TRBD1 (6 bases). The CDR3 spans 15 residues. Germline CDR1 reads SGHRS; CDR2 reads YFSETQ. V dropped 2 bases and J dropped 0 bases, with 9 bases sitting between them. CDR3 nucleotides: TGCGCCAGCAGCTTAGAAGGGGGCTCTGGAAACACCATATATTTT. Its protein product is CASSLEGGSGNTIYF. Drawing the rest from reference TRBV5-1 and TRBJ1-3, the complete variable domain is KAGVTQTPRYLIKTRGQQVTLSCSPISGHRSVSWYQQTPGQGLQFLFEYFSETQRNKGNFPGRFSGRQFSNSRSEMNVSTLELGDSALYLCASSLEGGSGNTIYFGEGSWLTVV.

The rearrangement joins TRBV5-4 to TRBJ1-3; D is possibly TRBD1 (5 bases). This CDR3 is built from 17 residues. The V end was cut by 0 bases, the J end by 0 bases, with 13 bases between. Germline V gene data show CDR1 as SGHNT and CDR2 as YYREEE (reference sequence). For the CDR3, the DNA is TGTGCCAGCAGCTTGGCTGGAGCAGGGTACTCTGGAAACACCATATATTTT. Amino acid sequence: CASSLAGAGYSGNTIYF.

The CDR3: CAISGQGDGLNTEAFF. In DNA form, the CDR3 reads TGTGCCATCAGTGGGCAGGGCGACGGACTTAACACTGAAGCTTTCTTT. The chain joins TRBV10-3 to TRBJ1-1; a possible D gene is TRBD1 (5 bases). This CDR3 spans 16 amino acids. The germline gives CDR1 ENHRY, CDR2 SYGVKD. V dropped 4 bases and J dropped 2 bases, with 17 bases sitting between them.

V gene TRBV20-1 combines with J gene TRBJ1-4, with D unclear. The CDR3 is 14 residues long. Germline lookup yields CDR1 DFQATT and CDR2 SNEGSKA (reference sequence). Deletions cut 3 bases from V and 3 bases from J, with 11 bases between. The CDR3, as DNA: TGCAGTGCTAGTGCGGAAAGTGCTAATGAAAAACTGTTTTTT. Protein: CSASAESANEKLFF.

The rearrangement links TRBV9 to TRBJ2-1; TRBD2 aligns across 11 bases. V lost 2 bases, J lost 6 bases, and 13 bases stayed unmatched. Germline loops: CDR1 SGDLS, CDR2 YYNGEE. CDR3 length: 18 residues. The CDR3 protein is CASSVGLAGGRRANEQFF. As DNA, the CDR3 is TGTGCCAGCAGCGTCGGTCTAGCGGGGGGCCGCCGCGCCAATGAGCAGTTCTTC. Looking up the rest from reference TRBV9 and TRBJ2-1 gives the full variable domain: DSGVTQTPKHLITATGQRVTLRCSPRSGDLSVYWYQQSLDQGLQFLIQYYNGEERAKGNILERFSAQQFPDLHSELNLSSLELGDSALYFCASSVGLAGGRRANEQFFGPGTRLTVL.

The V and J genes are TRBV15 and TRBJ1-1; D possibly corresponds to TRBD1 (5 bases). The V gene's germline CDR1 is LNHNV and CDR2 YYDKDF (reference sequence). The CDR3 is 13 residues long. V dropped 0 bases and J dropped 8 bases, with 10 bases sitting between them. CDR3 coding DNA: TGTGCCACCAGCAGAGATCAGAGGACAGAAGCTTTCTTT. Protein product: CATSRDQRTEAFF. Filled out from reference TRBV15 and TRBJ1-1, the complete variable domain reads DAMVIQNPRYQVTQFGKPVTLSCSQTLNHNVMYWYQQKSSQAPKLLFHYYDKDFNNEADTPDNFQSRRPNTSFCFLDIRSPGLGDTAMYLCATSRDQRTEAFFGQGTRLTVV.

The CDR3 spells CASSVEWRGNSPLHF. The CDR3, as DNA: TGTGCCAGCAGCGTAGAGTGGCGGGGAAATTCACCCCTCCACTTT. V gene TRBV9 combines with J gene TRBJ1-6; D uncertain. Trimming took off 0 bases at V and 7 bases at J, with 11 bases between the two ends. The CDR3 contains 15 residues. Per the germline V gene, CDR1 is SGDLS and CDR2 is YYNGEE.

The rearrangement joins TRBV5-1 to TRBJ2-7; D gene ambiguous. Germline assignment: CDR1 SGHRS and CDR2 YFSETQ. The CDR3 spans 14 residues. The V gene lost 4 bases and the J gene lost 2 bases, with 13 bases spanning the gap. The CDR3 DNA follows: TGCGCCAGCAGCCCGCAGAGTCTAACCTACGAGCAGTACTTC. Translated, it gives CASSPQSLTYEQYF. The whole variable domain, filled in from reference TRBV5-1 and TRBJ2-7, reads KAGVTQTPRYLIKTRGQQVTLSCSPISGHRSVSWYQQTPGQGLQFLFEYFSETQRNKGNFPGRFSGRQFSNSRSEMNVSTLELGDSALYLCASSPQSLTYEQYFGPGTRLTVT.

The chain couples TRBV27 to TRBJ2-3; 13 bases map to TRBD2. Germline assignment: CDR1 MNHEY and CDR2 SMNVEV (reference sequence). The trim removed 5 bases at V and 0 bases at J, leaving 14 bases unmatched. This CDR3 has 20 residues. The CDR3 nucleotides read TGTGCCAGCAGTCCATGGACTAGCGGGGGTTATAGCGCTAGCACAGATACGCAGTATTTT. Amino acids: CASSPWTSGGYSASTDTQYF.

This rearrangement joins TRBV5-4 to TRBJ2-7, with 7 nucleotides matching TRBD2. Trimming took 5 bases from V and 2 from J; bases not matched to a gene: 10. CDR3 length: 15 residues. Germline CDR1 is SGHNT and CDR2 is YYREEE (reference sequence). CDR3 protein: CASSPAGASTYEQYF. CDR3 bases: TGTGCCAGCAGTCCGGCGGGAGCAAGTACCTACGAGCAGTACTTC.

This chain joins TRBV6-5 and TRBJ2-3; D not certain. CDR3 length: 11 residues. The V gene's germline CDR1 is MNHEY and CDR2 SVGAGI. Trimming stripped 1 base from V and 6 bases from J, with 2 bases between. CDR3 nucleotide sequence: TGTGCCAGCAGTTACTTTGATACGCAGTATTTT. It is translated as CASSYFDTQYF.

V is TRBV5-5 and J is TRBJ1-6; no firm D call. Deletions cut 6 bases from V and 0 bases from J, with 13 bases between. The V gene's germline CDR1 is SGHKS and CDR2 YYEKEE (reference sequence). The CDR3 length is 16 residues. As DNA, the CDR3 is TGTGCCAGCACCCGGGATCCGAGCTCCTATAATTCACCCCTCCACTTT. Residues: CASTRDPSSYNSPLHF.

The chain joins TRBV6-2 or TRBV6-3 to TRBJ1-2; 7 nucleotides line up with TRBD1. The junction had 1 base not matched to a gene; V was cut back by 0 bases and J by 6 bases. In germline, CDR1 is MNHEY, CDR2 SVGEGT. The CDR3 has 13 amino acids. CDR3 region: CASSYSTGDGYTF. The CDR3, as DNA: TGTGCCAGCAGTTACTCCACAGGGGATGGCTACACCTTC.

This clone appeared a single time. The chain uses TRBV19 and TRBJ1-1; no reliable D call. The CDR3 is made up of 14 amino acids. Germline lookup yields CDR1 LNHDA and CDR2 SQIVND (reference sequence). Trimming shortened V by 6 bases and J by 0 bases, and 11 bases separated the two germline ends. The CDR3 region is CASRPQSLNTEAFF. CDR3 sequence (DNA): TGTGCCAGTAGACCCCAGAGTTTGAACACTGAAGCTTTCTTT.

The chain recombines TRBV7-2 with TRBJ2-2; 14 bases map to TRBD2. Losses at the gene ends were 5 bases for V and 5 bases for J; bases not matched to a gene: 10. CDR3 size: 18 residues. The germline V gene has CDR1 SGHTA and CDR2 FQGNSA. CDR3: CASSPPGLAGVGTGELFF. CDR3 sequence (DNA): TGTGCCAGCAGCCCCCCGGGACTAGCGGGAGTCGGAACCGGGGAGCTGTTTTTT.

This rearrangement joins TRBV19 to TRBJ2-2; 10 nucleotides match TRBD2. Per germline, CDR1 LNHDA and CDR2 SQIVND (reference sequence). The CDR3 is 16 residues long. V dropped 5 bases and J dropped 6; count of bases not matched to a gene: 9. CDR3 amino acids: CASSVLAGNSAGELFF. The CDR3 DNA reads TGTGCCAGTAGTGTACTAGCGGGGAACAGTGCCGGGGAGCTGTTTTTT.